These 9 T cell receptor beta chains originate from one sample sequenced in a study of blood T cells in healthy people across ages. Primers used in a second PCR of roughly 6 to 11 cycles were a sample-barcoded 5' primer and a J-beta primer mix. TCRdb re-called the 5' RACE reads through MiXCR, storing one row per CDR3 protein. The sample yields about 1,000,000 distinct CDR3 sequences, roughly 45% seen once. Sample: blood. The source of these receptors is a woman aged 55-69 years in good health.

The rearrangement links TRBV12-3 or TRBV12-4 to TRBJ1-2, with 10 bases matching TRBD1. This CDR3 contains 15 residues. V trimming: 6 bases; J trimming: 7 bases; junction bases outside the gene matches: 11. The DNA of the CDR3 is TGTGCCAGCAGCTTTCCGGACAGGGGGGAAAGTGGCTACACCTTC. Translating gives CASSFPDRGESGYTF.

This clonotype was picked up a small number of times. The chain carries TRBV6-2 or TRBV6-3 and TRBJ2-5; no reliable D call. This CDR3 has 12 amino acids. Germline CDR1 and CDR2: MNHEY and SVGEGT. V lost 6 bases to trimming and J lost 13 bases, with 18 bases between them. DNA of the CDR3: TGTGCCAGCAGCCTCCCGACGGACGAGCGGTACTTC. This encodes CASSLPTDERYF.

This clonotype was seen a few times. The chain links TRBV7-2 to TRBJ2-5; a possible D gene is TRBD1 (5 bases). CDR1 and CDR2 (germline): SGHTA, FQGNSA. This CDR3 contains 12 residues. Between the trimmed V and J ends, which lost 5 bases and 5 bases, there was a span of 9 bases. The DNA for the CDR3 is TGTGCCAGCAGCCGTCACAGGGAGACCCAGTACTTC. Residues: CASSRHRETQYF.

At least ten counts were recorded for this clonotype. DNA of the CDR3: TGTGCCAGCAGCCCCTCCGGATCTGGGGCAGATACGCAGTATTTT. Translating it yields CASSPSGSGADTQYF. This chain uses TRBV11-2 with TRBJ2-3; no clear D. The CDR3 is made up of 15 amino acids. In germline, CDR1 is SGHAT, CDR2 FQNNGV. V was pared by 5 bases and J by 4 bases, with 16 bases between.

A note on this clonotype: A read error may produce the germline difference seen at one junction end. The V call is TRBV20-1, the J call TRBJ2-3, with TRBD2 matching 9 bases. Germline lookup yields CDR1 DFQATT and CDR2 SNEGSKA (reference sequence). The CDR3 is made up of 15 amino acids. The CDR3 spells CSARLPGTSIDTQYF. CDR3 sequence (DNA): TGCAGTGCTAGGCTGCCCGGGACTAGCATAGATACGCAGTATTTT.

The chain carries TRBV5-1 and TRBJ2-7; 8 bases line up with TRBD1. Germline CDR1 SGHRS, CDR2 YFSETQ. The CDR3 runs to 12 residues. V was clipped by 6 bases and J by 3 bases; unmatched bases: 2. In DNA, the CDR3 is TGCGCCAGCATGGACAGGGACTACGAGCAGTACTTC. Translation: CASMDRDYEQYF.

The genes are TRBV28 and TRBJ2-7, with TRBD2 as a possible D gene (5 bases). The CDR3 consists of 12 residues. Germline values: CDR1 MDHEN, CDR2 SYDVKM. The V gene lost 6 bases and the J gene lost 5 bases, with 11 bases spanning the gap. The CDR3 loop reads CASSPAGNEQYF. The CDR3 DNA sequence: TGTGCCAGCAGCCCCGCCGGGAACGAGCAGTACTTC. Combining the CDR3 with reference TRBV28 and TRBJ2-7 gives the whole variable domain DVKVTQSSRYLVKRTGEKVFLECVQDMDHENMFWYRQDPGLGLRLIYFSYDVKMKEKGDIPEGYSVSREKKERFSLILESASTNQTSMYLCASSPAGNEQYFGPGTRLTVT.

Many counts were recorded for this clonotype. This rearrangement joins TRBV5-1 to TRBJ2-7; D remains unclear. Germline V gene sequence: CDR1 SGHRS, CDR2 YFSETQ. The CDR3 totals 14 residues. Trimming left V 0 bases short and J 3 bases short, with 10 bases between. CDR3 coding DNA: TGCGCCAGCAGCTTGGGGCACAGCCTCTACGAGCAGTACTTC. Residues: CASSLGHSLYEQYF. The entire variable domain, with the rest obtained from reference TRBV5-1 and TRBJ2-7, is as follows: KAGVTQTPRYLIKTRGQQVTLSCSPISGHRSVSWYQQTPGQGLQFLFEYFSETQRNKGNFPGRFSGRQFSNSRSEMNVSTLELGDSALYLCASSLGHSLYEQYFGPGTRLTVT.

There are a few counts of this clonotype. The chain has TRBV6-6 and TRBJ2-1, with D unclear. The CDR3 covers 16 residues. Germline CDR1 reads MNHNY; CDR2 reads SVGAGI (reference sequence). V was pared by 2 bases and J by 0 bases, with 11 bases between. CDR3 protein: CASSYDFPSSYNEQFF. The CDR3 bases are TGTGCCAGCAGTTACGACTTCCCAAGCTCCTACAATGAGCAGTTCTTC.